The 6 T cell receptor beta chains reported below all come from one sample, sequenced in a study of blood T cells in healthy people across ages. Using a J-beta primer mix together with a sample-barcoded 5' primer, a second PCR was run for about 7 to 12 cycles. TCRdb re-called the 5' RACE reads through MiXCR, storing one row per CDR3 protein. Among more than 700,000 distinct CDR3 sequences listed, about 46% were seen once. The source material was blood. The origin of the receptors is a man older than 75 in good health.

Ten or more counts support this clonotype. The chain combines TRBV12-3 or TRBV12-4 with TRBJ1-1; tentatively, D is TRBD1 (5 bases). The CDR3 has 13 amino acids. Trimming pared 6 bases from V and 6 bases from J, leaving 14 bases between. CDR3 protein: CASSQGVEAEAFF. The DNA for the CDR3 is TGTGCCAGCAGCCAAGGGGTTGAGGCTGAAGCTTTCTTT.

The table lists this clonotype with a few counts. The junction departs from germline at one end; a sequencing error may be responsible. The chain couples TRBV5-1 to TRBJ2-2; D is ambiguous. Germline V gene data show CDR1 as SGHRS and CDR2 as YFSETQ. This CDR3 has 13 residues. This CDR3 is CASSLANSGELFF. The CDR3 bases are TGCGCCAGCAGCTTGGCGAACTCCGGGGAGCTGTTTTTT.

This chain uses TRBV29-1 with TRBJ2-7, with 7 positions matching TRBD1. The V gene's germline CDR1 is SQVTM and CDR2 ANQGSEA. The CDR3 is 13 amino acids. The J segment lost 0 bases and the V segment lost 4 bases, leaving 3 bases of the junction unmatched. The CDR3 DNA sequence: TGCAGCGTTGTGGGGACAGACTCCTACGAGCAGTACTTC. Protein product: CSVVGTDSYEQYF.

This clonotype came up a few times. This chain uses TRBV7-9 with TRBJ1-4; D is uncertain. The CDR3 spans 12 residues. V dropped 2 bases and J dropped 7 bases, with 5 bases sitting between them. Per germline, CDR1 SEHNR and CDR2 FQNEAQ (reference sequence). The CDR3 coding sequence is TGTGCCAGCAGCTTAATGCGTGAAAAACTGTTTTTT. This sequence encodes CASSLMREKLFF.

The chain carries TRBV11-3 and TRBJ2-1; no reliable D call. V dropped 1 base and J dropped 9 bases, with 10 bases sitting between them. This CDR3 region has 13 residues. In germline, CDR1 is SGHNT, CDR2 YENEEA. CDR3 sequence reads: CASSLGVGSEQFF. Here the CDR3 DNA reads TGTGCCAGCAGCTTAGGAGTAGGCAGTGAGCAGTTCTTC.

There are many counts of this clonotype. The CDR3 DNA reads as TGTGCCAGCAGTAATCCGGGACTAGCGGTAAGCTCCTACAATGAGCAGTTCTTC. It specifies CASSNPGLAVSSYNEQFF. V usage is TRBV7-2 and J usage is TRBJ2-1; the match to TRBD2 covers 11 bases. CDR3 size: 18 residues. Germline V gene lookup returns CDR1 SGHTA and CDR2 FQGNSA. V was pared by 6 bases and J by 0 bases, with 10 bases of the junction left unmatched.